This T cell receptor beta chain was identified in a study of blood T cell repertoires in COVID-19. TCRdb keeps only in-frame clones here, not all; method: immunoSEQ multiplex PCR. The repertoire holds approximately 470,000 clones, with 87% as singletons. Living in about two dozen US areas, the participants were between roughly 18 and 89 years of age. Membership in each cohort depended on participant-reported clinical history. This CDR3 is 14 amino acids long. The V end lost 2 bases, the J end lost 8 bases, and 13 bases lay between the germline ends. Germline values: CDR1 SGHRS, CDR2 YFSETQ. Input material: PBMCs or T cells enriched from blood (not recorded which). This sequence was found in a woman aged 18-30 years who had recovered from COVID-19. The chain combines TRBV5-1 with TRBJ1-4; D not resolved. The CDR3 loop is CASSFMGSGEKLFF. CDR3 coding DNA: TGCGCCAGCAGCTTTATGGGCAGCGGCGAAAAACTGTTTTTT.